The rows below give T cell receptor beta chains drawn from one sample of a study of T-cell reconstitution after alpha-beta-depleted transplantation in children. TCRdb independently ran MiXCR on the PCR reads; one entry per CDR3 protein. Of hundreds of thousands of distinct CDR3 sequences in the sample, around a sixth were seen once. The specimen was PBMCs from the stem cell graft donor, collected from the stem cell graft. Receptors originate from a human donor who donated a stem cell graft to a child with acute myeloid leukemia. Both conserved end residues are part of each CDR3. A D gene is named only where the DNA matches it firmly. Expanded clones get a size class; other rows say once, few or many, or leave the size out.

v_gene,len,abundance,d_gene,j_gene,CDR3aa,CDR3nt
TRBV20-1,14,many,NA,TRBJ1-4,CSARDDGRDEKLFF,TGCAGTGCTAGAGATGACGGACGAGATGAAAAACTGTTTTTT
TRBV5-1,13,many,NA,TRBJ2-7,CASSPSGRYEQYF,TGCGCCAGCAGCCCCAGCGGGCGATACGAGCAGTACTTC
TRBV12-3/TRBV12-4,15,few,TRBD1,TRBJ2-2,CASREGQANTGELFF,TGTGCCAGCAGGGAGGGACAGGCGAACACCGGGGAGCTGTTTTTT
TRBV7-9,15,few,NA,TRBJ1-1,CASSPPGRMNTEAFF,TGTGCCAGCAGCCCACCAGGGCGGATGAACACTGAAGCTTTCTTT
TRBV5-5,17,few,TRBD1,TRBJ1-5,CASSPILGTGGYQPQHF,TGTGCCAGCAGTCCAATTTTGGGGACAGGGGGTTATCAGCCCCAGCATTTT
TRBV7-2,14,many,NA,TRBJ1-6,CASSLDGVGSPLHF,TGTGCCAGCAGCTTAGATGGGGTAGGATCACCCCTCCACTTT
TRBV20-1,20,NA,TRBD2,TRBJ2-3,CSARDLLRGGLGRKSNTQYF,TGCAGTGCTAGAGATCTCTTGCGGGGGGGCCTAGGGAGAAAGTCAAATACGCAGTATTTT
TRBV5-1,15,NA,TRBD2,TRBJ2-5,CASRDVAGGLETQYF,TGCGCCAGCAGGGATGTAGCGGGGGGGCTTGAGACCCAGTACTTC
TRBV12-3/TRBV12-4,15,many,TRBD1,TRBJ2-7,CASSPLGQGAYEQYF,TGTGCCAGCAGTCCGTTGGGACAGGGGGCGTACGAGCAGTACTTC
TRBV20-1,14,many,NA,TRBJ1-6,CSARARTDNSPLHF,TGCAGTGCTAGAGCGAGGACAGATAATTCACCCCTCCACTTT
TRBV28,16,NA,TRBD1,TRBJ2-3,CASSLRGQAGTDTQYF,TGTGCCAGCAGTCTGAGAGGACAGGCAGGCACAGATACGCAGTATTTT
TRBV7-2,13,many,NA,TRBJ1-5,CASSLVAVQPQHF,TGTGCCAGCAGCTTAGTTGCTGTGCAGCCCCAGCATTTT
TRBV20-1,15,many,NA,TRBJ2-1,CSARDDGRGDNEQFF,TGCAGTGCTAGAGATGATGGGCGGGGTGACAATGAGCAGTTCTTC
TRBV5-1,13,NA,NA,TRBJ2-2,CATREGVTGELFF,TGCGCCACCAGAGAGGGAGTCACCGGGGAGCTGTTTTTT
TRBV5-1,14,many,TRBD1,TRBJ1-1,CASKRDSLNTEAFF,TGCGCCAGCAAAAGGGACAGCTTGAACACTGAAGCTTTCTTT
TRBV20-1,15,many,TRBD1,TRBJ2-2,CSASNRGHNTGELFF,TGCAGTGCCTCGAACAGGGGTCATAACACCGGGGAGCTGTTTTTT
TRBV18,13,NA,NA,TRBJ1-1,CASSQGPHTEAFF,TGTGCCAGCTCACAAGGGCCGCACACTGAAGCTTTCTTT
TRBV20-1,14,many,NA,TRBJ1-1,CSAYRERRGTEAFF,TGCAGTGCCTACAGAGAACGGCGGGGCACTGAAGCTTTCTTT
TRBV20-1,13,many,NA,TRBJ2-1,CSARELILYKQFF,TGCAGTGCTAGAGAACTAATATTATACAAGCAGTTCTTC
TRBV7-2,15,NA,NA,TRBJ2-7,CASSYPGHRAYEQYF,TGTGCCAGCAGCTATCCGGGGCACAGAGCCTACGAGCAGTACTTC
TRBV12-3/TRBV12-4,15,NA,NA,TRBJ2-1,CASSLVRGSGDEQFF,TGTGCCAGCAGTTTAGTTAGGGGATCGGGGGATGAGCAGTTCTTC
TRBV12-3/TRBV12-4,17,NA,TRBD1,TRBJ1-3,CASSQPRQGLSGNTIYF,TGTGCCAGCAGCCAACCGCGACAGGGGTTATCTGGAAACACCATATATTTT
TRBV7-8,13,NA,NA,TRBJ1-2,CASSGPGVYGYTF,TGTGCCAGCAGCGGGCCAGGGGTATATGGCTACACCTTC
TRBV6-1,15,many,TRBD2,TRBJ2-5,CASRRIAGSQETQYF,TGTGCCAGCAGACGAATAGCGGGGTCCCAAGAGACCCAGTACTTC
TRBV29-1,12,many,NA,TRBJ1-3,CSVRLSGNTIYF,TGCAGCGTTCGGCTCTCTGGAAACACCATATATTTT
TRBV12-3/TRBV12-4,17,NA,NA,TRBJ1-3,CASSLGSGQISGNTIYF,TGTGCCAGCAGTTTAGGATCGGGACAAATCTCTGGAAACACCATATATTTT
TRBV20-1,16,many,TRBD2,TRBJ2-5,CSASGTSLLTQETQYF,TGCAGTGCTAGCGGGACTAGCCTTCTTACACAAGAGACCCAGTACTTC
TRBV20-1,15,few,TRBD1,TRBJ2-5,CSARDLQGVQETQYF,TGCAGTGCTAGAGATCTACAGGGGGTACAAGAGACCCAGTACTTC
TRBV6-2/TRBV6-3,12,few,NA,TRBJ2-1,CASSYDFNEQFF,TGTGCCAGCAGTTACGACTTCAATGAGCAGTTCTTC
TRBV20-1,17,many,TRBD1,TRBJ2-1,CSASKTGGQGLYNEQFF,TGCAGTGCTAGTAAAACAGGTGGACAGGGGCTATACAATGAGCAGTTCTTC
TRBV20-1,14,many,TRBD2,TRBJ2-1,CSALSGGALGWQFF,TGCAGTGCTCTTAGCGGGGGGGCCCTGGGGTGGCAGTTCTTC
TRBV29-1,14,many,NA,TRBJ2-7,CSVDERRGGNEQYF,TGCAGCGTTGATGAGAGAAGGGGCGGCAACGAGCAGTACTTC
TRBV7-9,15,NA,NA,TRBJ1-2,CASSSPYRAQDGYTF,TGTGCCAGCAGCTCGCCATACAGGGCCCAAGATGGCTACACCTTC
TRBV7-2,18,NA,TRBD2,TRBJ2-3,CASSLGLAGGLGTDTQYF,TGTGCCAGCAGCTTAGGGCTAGCGGGGGGGCTTGGCACAGATACGCAGTATTTT
TRBV7-2,16,many,TRBD2,TRBJ2-7,CASSLARLAGSYEQYF,TGTGCCAGCAGCTTAGCCAGACTAGCGGGATCCTACGAGCAGTACTTC
TRBV10-3,14,few,TRBD1,TRBJ1-2,CAISGAGTGYGYTF,TGTGCCATCAGTGGGGCCGGGACAGGGTATGGCTACACCTTC
TRBV7-3,13,NA,NA,TRBJ2-1,CASSLRYGQEQFF,TGTGCCAGCAGCTTGAGGTATGGACAGGAGCAGTTCTTC
TRBV7-2,16,few,NA,TRBJ1-3,CASSLVGGARGNTIYF,TGTGCCAGCAGCTTAGTGGGGGGCGCCCGCGGAAACACCATATATTTT
TRBV24-1,15,many,NA,TRBJ2-2,CATSDVRQNTGELFF,TGTGCCACCAGTGATGTGAGACAGAACACCGGGGAGCTGTTTTTT
TRBV27,14,NA,TRBD1,TRBJ2-7,CASSFKGAPYEQYF,TGTGCCAGCAGTTTTAAGGGGGCACCCTACGAGCAGTACTTC
TRBV7-9,12,NA,NA,TRBJ2-7,CASSFRQYEQYF,TGTGCCAGCAGCTTTAGACAATACGAGCAGTACTTC
TRBV5-6,17,NA,NA,TRBJ2-2,CASSSIIRDTNTGELFF,TGTGCCAGCAGCTCCATAATCCGGGACACGAACACCGGGGAGCTGTTTTTT
TRBV7-2,15,few,NA,TRBJ2-2,CASSFDPTDTGELFF,TGTGCCAGCAGCTTCGACCCGACGGACACCGGGGAGCTGTTTTTT
TRBV5-5,16,many,NA,TRBJ2-1,CASSSGQISSYNEQFF,TGTGCCAGCAGTTCTGGACAGATCAGCTCCTACAATGAGCAGTTCTTC
TRBV21-1,17,few,NA,TRBJ2-7,CASSPRTGLFYSYEQYF,TGTGCCAGCAGCCCTCGGACAGGGTTATTTTACTCCTACGAGCAGTACTTC
TRBV20-1,14,many,TRBD2,TRBJ2-1,CSAFGTSGRDEQFF,TGCAGTGCGTTCGGGACTAGCGGGAGAGATGAGCAGTTCTTC
TRBV11-2,14,many,NA,TRBJ2-1,CASSFGGTHNEQFF,TGTGCCAGCAGCTTTGGAGGGACACACAATGAGCAGTTCTTC
TRBV7-2,16,few,NA,TRBJ1-1,CASSLKYSPMNTEAFF,TGTGCCAGCAGCTTAAAATACAGCCCCATGAACACTGAAGCTTTCTTT